This entry lists 21 T cell receptor beta chains sequenced from one sample in a study of cytomegalovirus exposure and HLA in healthy donors. Generated by immunoSEQ multiplex PCR, the TCRdb table keeps only in-frame clones and is missing some. The repertoire holds almost 200,000 clones, with roughly 81% as singletons. The sequencing sample was made of PBMCs. These receptors were obtained from a woman aged 30 to 39 in good health and CMV-seronegative.

Only one count was recorded for this clone. The gene calls are TRBV18 and TRBJ1-5, with a possible D match to TRBD1 (5 bases). This CDR3 has 16 amino acids. V was cut by 0 bases and J by 2 bases, with 11 bases left in between. CDR1 and CDR2 (germline): KGHSH, LQKENI. CDR3 loop: CASSPPFRGGNQPQHF. CDR3 DNA: TGTGCCAGCTCACCACCGTTTAGGGGTGGCAATCAGCCCCAGCATTTT.

This clone appeared a few times. The chain is built from TRBV4-1 and TRBJ2-4, with a tentative D call TRBD1 (5 bases). This CDR3 has 15 residues. The germline V gene has CDR1 MGHRA and CDR2 YSYEKL. Trimming removed 1 base at V and 3 bases at J, with 10 bases between. CDR3 sequence (DNA): TGCGCCAGCAGCCAAGTCGACAGCCTCAAAAACATTCAGTACTTC. Translating it yields CASSQVDSLKNIQYF.

The CDR3 protein is CASSRTGTGYYEQYF. In nucleotides, the CDR3 is TGTGCCAGCTCACGGACCGGGACAGGATACTACGAGCAGTACTTC. The chain carries TRBV18 and TRBJ2-7; 8 bases match TRBD1. V was clipped by 4 bases and J by 3 bases; unmatched bases: 8. CDR3 length: 15 amino acids. Germline V lookup: CDR1 KGHSH, CDR2 LQKENI.

The chain carries TRBV19 and TRBJ1-2; no clear D gene. The CDR3 spans 13 residues. Trimming removed 3 bases from V and 7 bases from J, with 12 bases in between. The germline V gene encodes CDR1 LNHDA and CDR2 SQIVND (reference sequence). CDR3 nucleotide sequence: TGTGCCAGTAGTATGCGAACAGACGGTGGCTACACCTTC. Protein: CASSMRTDGGYTF.

This clone showed up just a few times. The V gene is TRBV4-1, the J gene TRBJ2-2; 12 bases fit TRBD2. Germline loops: CDR1 MGHRA, CDR2 YSYEKL. V dropped 6 bases and J dropped 3; count of bases not matched to a gene: 2. The CDR3 has 15 amino acids. CDR3 in DNA: TGCGCCAGCAGACGACTAGCGGGAGACACCGGGGAGCTGTTTTTT. This gives the protein CASRRLAGDTGELFF.

This clone came up a few times. The chain is built from TRBV29-1 and TRBJ1-1, with unresolved D. The CDR3 consists of 11 residues. Trimming shortened V by 5 bases and J by 1 base, and 5 bases separated the two germline ends. In germline, CDR1 is SQVTM, CDR2 ANQGSEA. The CDR3 region has the DNA TGCAGCGTTACGAGGAACACTGAAGCTTTCTTT. Protein sequence: CSVTRNTEAFF.

The rearrangement links TRBV19 to TRBJ2-7; D might be TRBD1 (5 bases). This CDR3 is 15 amino acids long. Trimming took off 5 bases at V and 4 bases at J, with 18 bases between the two ends. CDR1 and CDR2 (germline): LNHDA, SQIVND (reference sequence). CDR3 sequence (DNA): TGTGCCAGTAGTGACCAGGGTCTTAGTGTTTACGAGCAGTACTTC. Residues: CASSDQGLSVYEQYF.

This chain uses TRBV19 with TRBJ1-3; D is ambiguous. The length of the CDR3 is 15 residues. Germline V gene data show CDR1 as LNHDA and CDR2 as SQIVND (reference sequence). The germline V and J ends were trimmed by 1 base and 0 bases, with 7 bases remaining between them. This chain's CDR3 is CASSIGSTSGNTIYF. CDR3 nucleotides: TGTGCCAGTAGTATAGGCAGTACCTCTGGAAACACCATATATTTT.

The genes are TRBV27 and TRBJ1-1, with 8 bases identical to TRBD1. Trimming took 5 bases from V and 6 from J; bases not matched to a gene: 8. This CDR3 comprises 14 residues. In germline, CDR1 is MNHEY, CDR2 SMNVEV (reference sequence). CDR3 in amino acids: CASSRDRRVSEAFF. The CDR3 DNA reads TGTGCCAGCAGTCGGGACAGGAGAGTATCTGAAGCTTTCTTT.

The rearrangement links TRBV5-6 to TRBJ1-5; no clear D gene. There are 15 residues in the CDR3. The V end was cut by 5 bases, the J end by 4 bases, with 16 bases between. Germline lookup yields CDR1 SGHDT and CDR2 YYEEEE. In DNA, the CDR3 is TGTGCCAGCAGTCGGGGAGGGTTGGGAAATCAGCCCCAGCATTTT. Translation gives CASSRGGLGNQPQHF.

This rearrangement joins TRBV10-2 to TRBJ2-7, with D maybe TRBD1 (6 bases). V lost 9 bases, J lost 11 bases, and 23 bases lay in between. CDR3 length equals 13 residues. Germline CDR1 is WSHSY and CDR2 is SAAADI. CDR3 in DNA: TGCGCCAGTACTCCAGGGGTATCAAGCCGGAAGTACTTC. It translates to CASTPGVSSRKYF.

J is TRBJ2-2 and V is TRBV9; D unresolved. Germline V lookup: CDR1 SGDLS, CDR2 YYNGEE. The CDR3 runs to 16 residues. Trimming pared 0 bases from V and 5 bases from J, leaving 14 bases between. CDR3 sequence reads: CASSVARFTGTGELFF. The CDR3 DNA is TGTGCCAGCAGCGTAGCGAGGTTTACCGGTACCGGGGAGCTGTTTTTT.

This chain connects TRBV11-2 to TRBJ1-5; D is possibly TRBD1 (5 bases). Germline V CDR1 and CDR2: SGHAT, FQNNGV. V shed 5 bases and J shed 7 bases, with 12 bases lying between them. The CDR3 consists of 13 residues. The CDR3 is CASSPVDRQPQHF. In DNA form, the CDR3 reads TGTGCCAGCAGCCCAGTTGACAGACAGCCCCAGCATTTT.

CDR3 region: CASSGAANTGELFF. CDR3 DNA: TGTGCCAGCAGTGGAGCGGCCAACACCGGGGAGCTGTTTTTT. The chain employs TRBV2 and TRBJ2-2; possibly TRBD2 for D (5 bases). Germline lookup yields CDR1 SNHLY and CDR2 FYNNEI. V lost 4 bases and J 2 bases, leaving 8 bases between the germline ends. The CDR3 is 14 amino acids.

The chain carries TRBV6-1 and TRBJ1-4; D ambiguous. CDR1 and CDR2 (germline): MNHNS, SASEGT. V lost 3 bases, J lost 2 bases, and 10 bases lay in between. This CDR3 comprises 15 residues. This CDR3 reads CASSDIGVTNEKLFF. The CDR3 region has the DNA TGTGCCAGCAGTGATATCGGTGTTACTAATGAAAAACTGTTTTTT.

The rearrangement uses TRBV5-1 and TRBJ2-7, with 9 bases fitting TRBD1. Germline V gene sequence: CDR1 SGHRS, CDR2 YFSETQ. This CDR3 contains 17 residues. V gave up 1 base and J gave up 2 bases; unmatched junction bases: 10. CDR3 nucleotide sequence: TGCGCCAGCAGCTTGACCCCCCTTGGGACAGGGACCTACGAGCAGTACTTC. Its translation: CASSLTPLGTGTYEQYF.

The chain employs TRBV5-1 and TRBJ2-4; D is perhaps TRBD2 (5 bases). The V gene's germline CDR1 is SGHRS and CDR2 YFSETQ. CDR3 length equals 16 residues. Trimming shortened V by 1 base and J by 2 bases, and 13 bases separated the two germline ends. The CDR3 coding sequence is TGCGCCAGCAGCTTGAATAATTGGAGGTCCAAAAACATTCAGTACTTC. Protein: CASSLNNWRSKNIQYF.

The rearrangement uses TRBV30 and TRBJ2-3; TRBD1 aligns across 7 bases. Germline CDR1 GTSNPN, CDR2 SVGIG (reference sequence). This CDR3 is 15 amino acids long. V shed 0 bases and J 0 bases; nucleotides not matched to a gene: 3. CDR3 DNA sequence: TGTGCCTGGAGTGTAGACAGGGCTAGCACAGATACGCAGTATTTT. Translated: CAWSVDRASTDTQYF.

V and J are TRBV6-4 and TRBJ1-5, with TRBD1 as a possible D gene (6 bases). Trimming left V 5 bases short and J 2 bases short, with 16 bases between. The germline gives CDR1 MRHNA, CDR2 SNTAGT. The CDR3 is 16 amino acids. In nucleotides, the CDR3 is TGTGCCAGCAGTCCCGGGGGGGGGCTTGGCAATCAGCCCCAGCATTTT. Translation: CASSPGGGLGNQPQHF.

A remark on this clone: Other DNA sequences in the sample encode the same CDR3. This sequence joins TRBV5-1 and TRBJ1-1, with 7 bases that match TRBD1. J lost 0 bases, V lost 4 bases, and 3 bases had no gene match. This CDR3 contains 14 residues. The germline V gene has CDR1 SGHRS and CDR2 YFSETQ. In DNA, the CDR3 is TGCGCCAGCAGCCTGACAGGGATGAACACTGAAGCTTTCTTT. Its protein product is CASSLTGMNTEAFF. Combining the CDR3 with reference TRBV5-1 and TRBJ1-1 gives the whole variable domain KAGVTQTPRYLIKTRGQQVTLSCSPISGHRSVSWYQQTPGQGLQFLFEYFSETQRNKGNFPGRFSGRQFSNSRSEMNVSTLELGDSALYLCASSLTGMNTEAFFGQGTRLTVV.

The CDR3 DNA reads TGCGCCAGCAGCACGGGGACAGGGCCCGGGGAGCTGTTTTTT. As protein: CASSTGTGPGELFF. The chain is built from TRBV5-1 and TRBJ2-2; TRBD1 aligns across 9 bases. The germline gives CDR1 SGHRS, CDR2 YFSETQ. The CDR3 sequence is 14 residues long. J gave up 6 bases and V 4 bases, and 4 bases lay outside the gene matches.